Following are 30 T cell receptor beta chains from one sample sequenced in a study of pediatric ulcerative colitis. The assay was immunoSEQ multiplex PCR, and TCRdb's table has in-frame clones only and misses some. The table has approximately 37,000 clones, 75% seen once. Rectal tissue came from one to two pinch biopsies taken at colonoscopy. The sequenced material came from gut tissue. The receptor source for this set is a boy aged 5-17 years with severe ulcerative colitis.

The chain couples TRBV12-5 to TRBJ1-2, with TRBD1 as a possible D gene (5 bases). Germline CDR1 reads LGHNT; CDR2 reads FRNRAP. The CDR3 totals 23 residues. Trimming stripped 0 bases from V and 4 bases from J, with 36 bases between. The CDR3 bases are TGTGCTAGTGGTTTGGTTTTTCTCCCGTTGGTGACAGTGTCCATGGACCGCCCCTATGGCTACACCTTC. Residues: CASGLVFLPLVTVSMDRPYGYTF.

The chain joins TRBV7-2 to TRBJ1-1; unclear D gene. Trimming stripped 4 bases from V and 1 base from J, with 13 bases between. Germline values: CDR1 SGHTA, CDR2 FQGNSA. The CDR3 is 15 residues long. In DNA, the CDR3 is TGTGCCAGCAGCTCAGATTCGCGACGGAACACTGAAGCTTTCTTT. Translated: CASSSDSRRNTEAFF.

The chain employs TRBV7-6 and TRBJ2-2; the match to TRBD2 covers 10 bases. CDR3 length equals 18 residues. With 3 bases clipped from V and 2 bases from J, the junction kept 9 bases outside the gene matches. Germline lookup yields CDR1 SGHVS and CDR2 FNYEAQ. CDR3 region: CASSLMVRTSGNTGELFF. CDR3 nucleotides: TGTGCCAGCAGCTTGATGGTCAGGACTAGCGGTAACACCGGGGAGCTGTTTTTT.

The chain employs TRBV2 and TRBJ1-5; D possibly corresponds to TRBD1 (6 bases). The CDR3 consists of 15 residues. V lost 6 bases, J lost 6 bases, and 18 bases lay in between. Germline-derived CDR1 and CDR2 are SNHLY and FYNNEI. In nucleotides, the CDR3 is TGTGCCAGCAGCGATACAGGGATTCGGATTCAGCCCCAGCATTTT. It codes for CASSDTGIRIQPQHF.

This chain links TRBV6-1 with TRBJ2-7; D call uncertain. The V end was cut by 6 bases, the J end by 3 bases, with 9 bases between. This CDR3 has 12 amino acids. Germline assignment: CDR1 MNHNS and CDR2 SASEGT. CDR3 sequence reads: CASRRAIYEQYF. The DNA of the CDR3 is TGTGCCAGCAGGAGAGCTATCTACGAGCAGTACTTC.

This sequence joins TRBV28 and TRBJ1-2, with D hard to call. Germline V gene sequence: CDR1 MDHEN, CDR2 SYDVKM. The V gene lost 6 bases and the J gene lost 8 bases, with 10 bases spanning the gap. The CDR3 length is 11 residues. The CDR3 sequence: CASSKVAGYTF. As DNA, the CDR3 is TGTGCCAGCAGCAAAGTAGCCGGCTACACCTTC.

The chain recombines TRBV15 with TRBJ1-2; D gene ambiguous. The length of the CDR3 is 13 residues. The V gene's germline CDR1 is LNHNV and CDR2 YYDKDF (reference sequence). V was pared by 5 bases and J by 3 bases, with 10 bases between. DNA of the CDR3: TGTGCCACCAGCCCGCGAAAGGACTATGGCTACACCTTC. It translates to CATSPRKDYGYTF.

The chain joins TRBV25-1 to TRBJ2-3; TRBD1 aligns across 9 bases. CDR3 length equals 15 residues. V gave up 5 bases and J gave up 3 bases; unmatched junction bases: 6. The germline V gene has CDR1 MGHDK and CDR2 SYGVNS. DNA for the CDR3: TGTGCCAGCAGTATCGGGACAGGGTGGACAGATACGCAGTATTTT. As protein: CASSIGTGWTDTQYF.

This clone was detected a few times. The chain links TRBV30 to TRBJ1-2; possible D gene TRBD1, 6 bases. From germline, CDR1 is GTSNPN and CDR2 SVGIG (reference sequence). With 5 bases removed from V and 2 bases from J, the gap between germline ends came to 9 bases. The CDR3 sequence is 12 residues long. CDR3 DNA sequence: TGTGCCTGGGCAGGGGCGAACTATGGCTACACCTTC. This gives the protein CAWAGANYGYTF.

The genes are TRBV6-1 and TRBJ2-3; TRBD2 might be the D (5 bases). V was trimmed by 6 bases and J by 0 bases, leaving 13 bases between them. CDR1 is MNHNS, CDR2 SASEGT, per germline. CDR3 length equals 15 residues. CDR3 sequence (DNA): TGTGCCAGCAGGGCGGGTGCCCTTAGCACAGATACGCAGTATTTT. Translation: CASRAGALSTDTQYF.

This clone has just a few counts. The junction and the germline gene differ at one end; a read error may be behind it. The chain uses TRBV7-7 and TRBJ1-1; unclear D gene. Germline V gives CDR1 SSHAT, CDR2 FNYEAQ (reference sequence). The CDR3 consists of 15 residues. The CDR3 nucleotides read TGTGCTAGCAGCTTAGACAACGGATTGAACACTGAAGCTTTCTTT. This codes for CASSLDNGLNTEAFF.

This chain uses TRBV13 with TRBJ1-2; no clear D gene. Germline CDR1 and CDR2: PRHDT and FYEKMQ (reference sequence). The CDR3 sequence is 14 residues long. V was cut by 2 bases and J by 4 bases, with 11 bases left in between. The CDR3 protein is CASSLMSEGYGYTF. The DNA of the CDR3 is TGTGCCAGCAGCTTAATGTCAGAGGGCTATGGCTACACCTTC.

This clone was counted a few times. The rearrangement links TRBV4-2 to TRBJ2-7; D not certain. The germline gives CDR1 LGHNA, CDR2 YNFKEQ. The CDR3 runs 14 residues. The ends were cut back, 1 base at V and 5 bases at J, with 12 bases in the middle. CDR3 sequence reads: CASSQVGSWHEQYF. The CDR3 bases are TGTGCCAGCAGCCAAGTGGGCAGTTGGCACGAGCAGTACTTC.

This chain joins TRBV5-5 and TRBJ1-2, with 7 positions matching TRBD1. This CDR3 contains 14 residues. J gave up 10 bases and V 0 bases, and 9 bases lay outside the gene matches. Germline CDR1 SGHKS, CDR2 YYEKEE (reference sequence). Here the CDR3 DNA reads TGTGCCAGCAGCTTGGATACAGGGGCAATCGACTACACCTTC. Amino acids: CASSLDTGAIDYTF.

The V and J genes are TRBV4-2 and TRBJ2-3; D uncertain. The CDR3 length is 15 residues. Germline values: CDR1 LGHNA, CDR2 YNFKEQ. V was trimmed by 0 bases and J by 4 bases, leaving 11 bases between them. CDR3 coding DNA: TGTGCCAGCAGCCAAGATCGATTGCAGTCAGATACGCAGTATTTT. It is translated as CASSQDRLQSDTQYF.

The V call is TRBV6-7, the J call TRBJ1-1, with D perhaps matching TRBD1 (6 bases). TRBV6-7 is an ORF; its function is uncertain. The V and J ends lost 0 bases and 0 bases respectively, with 20 bases between them. This CDR3 has 19 residues. The CDR3 sequence: CASSYSNPRGRTVNTEAFF. CDR3 coding DNA: TGTGCCAGCAGTTACTCGAATCCCAGGGGTAGGACGGTGAACACTGAAGCTTTCTTT.

The chain uses TRBV6-5 and TRBJ1-1, with D maybe TRBD1 (6 bases). The germline gives CDR1 MNHEY, CDR2 SVGAGI. This CDR3 has 14 amino acids. The V end was cut by 2 bases, the J end by 6 bases, with 13 bases between. The CDR3 region is CASSYVGAGSEAFF. In DNA form, the CDR3 reads TGTGCCAGCAGTTACGTGGGGGCCGGTTCTGAAGCTTTCTTT.

The chain has TRBV6-1 and TRBJ2-4, with D maybe TRBD1 (6 bases). Trimming cost V 0 bases and J 7 bases, with 13 bases left between them. Germline V lookup: CDR1 MNHNS, CDR2 SASEGT. The CDR3 has 15 residues. The CDR3 DNA is TGTGCCAGCAGTGAAGCGGGGGCAGGCAATAACATTCAGTACTTC. It encodes CASSEAGAGNNIQYF.

V gene TRBV4-1 combines with J gene TRBJ1-1, with D unresolved. The V end was cut by 4 bases, the J end by 3 bases, with 12 bases between. This CDR3 contains 14 residues. In germline, CDR1 is MGHRA, CDR2 YSYEKL. This CDR3 is CASSPSGLHTEAFF. CDR3 sequence (DNA): TGCGCCAGCAGCCCCTCGGGATTACACACTGAAGCTTTCTTT.

This rearrangement joins TRBV29-1 to TRBJ2-7; 10 bases map to TRBD1. This CDR3 comprises 11 residues. Germline CDR1 and CDR2: SQVTM and ANQGSEA. This chain's CDR3 is CGTGASDEQYF. CDR3 DNA sequence: TGCGGGACAGGGGCATCCGACGAGCAGTACTTC.

The V and J genes are TRBV4-2 and TRBJ2-5; D is undetermined. The CDR3 totals 15 residues. V lost 2 bases, J lost 0 bases, and 10 bases lay in between. Germline lookup yields CDR1 LGHNA and CDR2 YNFKEQ. Here the CDR3 reads CASSQLWGNQETQYF. As DNA, the CDR3 is TGTGCCAGCAGCCAACTGTGGGGAAACCAAGAGACCCAGTACTTC.

The chain employs TRBV11-2 and TRBJ1-1; tentative D call: TRBD1 (5 bases). Trimming took off 5 bases at V and 11 bases at J, with 18 bases between the two ends. This CDR3 comprises 13 residues. Germline V CDR1 and CDR2: SGHAT, FQNNGV. The CDR3 sequence is CASSSRQSRAAFF. Written as DNA, the CDR3 is TGTGCCAGCAGCAGCCGACAGTCCCGAGCGGCTTTCTTT.

The chain joins TRBV5-1 to TRBJ1-1; possibly TRBD1 for D (5 bases). The V gene lost 2 bases and the J gene lost 7 bases, with 18 bases spanning the gap. Germline CDR1 and CDR2: SGHRS and YFSETQ. The CDR3 contains 15 residues. CDR3 bases: TGCGCCAGCAGCTTAGAAACCGGGGCGTGGGGTGAAGCTTTCTTT. Amino acids: CASSLETGAWGEAFF.

The genes are TRBV18 and TRBJ1-5; 11 positions match TRBD1. V shed 6 bases, J shed 6 bases, and the junction held 7 bases outside the gene matches. This CDR3 has 15 residues. Per germline, CDR1 KGHSH and CDR2 LQKENI. The CDR3 spells CASSPGQGVVQPQHF. The CDR3 region has the DNA TGTGCCAGCTCCCCGGGACAGGGGGTTGTTCAGCCCCAGCATTTT.

This rearrangement joins TRBV28 to TRBJ1-5, with D possibly being TRBD1 (6 bases). CDR3 length: 17 residues. Trimming stripped 3 bases from V and 6 bases from J, with 21 bases between. The germline V gene encodes CDR1 MDHEN and CDR2 SYDVKM. The CDR3 nucleotides read TGTGCCAGCAGTTTCGATCCTAGTAGGGGGGGGAGTCAGCCCCAGCATTTT. This codes for CASSFDPSRGGSQPQHF.

The chain recombines TRBV19 with TRBJ1-5; D gene unclear. The CDR3 is 13 amino acids. Trimming removed 3 bases from V and 3 bases from J, with 6 bases in between. Germline V CDR1 and CDR2: LNHDA, SQIVND (reference sequence). The CDR3 bases are TGTGCCAGTAGTATTGGAATCAATCAGCCCCAGCATTTT. Its translation: CASSIGINQPQHF.

The chain employs TRBV6-5 and TRBJ2-4, with D tentatively TRBD1 (5 bases). Germline loops: CDR1 MNHEY, CDR2 SVGAGI. Trimming cost V 0 bases and J 2 bases, with 5 bases left between them. The CDR3 is 14 amino acids. CDR3 in amino acids: CASSYSGPKNIQYF. CDR3 bases: TGTGCCAGCAGTTACTCGGGGCCCAAAAACATTCAGTACTTC.

V usage is TRBV6-6 and J usage is TRBJ1-1, with a possible D match to TRBD1 (5 bases). The germline gives CDR1 MNHNY, CDR2 SVGAGI (reference sequence). The length of the CDR3 is 13 residues. V was pared by 5 bases and J by 4 bases, with 11 bases between. CDR3 residues: CASSTQGSTEAFF. CDR3 in DNA: TGTGCCAGCAGTACTCAGGGCAGCACTGAAGCTTTCTTT.

The chain uses TRBV4-1 and TRBJ2-7, with TRBD2 as a possible D gene (7 bases). The CDR3 runs to 15 residues. Trimming pared 1 base from V and 2 bases from J, leaving 12 bases between. Looked up from germline, CDR1 is MGHRA and CDR2 is YSYEKL. The CDR3 DNA sequence: TGCGCCAGCAGCCAAGGGAGGGGGGGGCCCTACGAGCAGTACTTC. It specifies CASSQGRGGPYEQYF.

Only a few counts were recorded for this clone. This chain links TRBV15 with TRBJ1-2, with a tentative D call TRBD1 (5 bases). This CDR3 comprises 12 residues. The V end lost 6 bases, the J end lost 4 bases, and 9 bases lay between the germline ends. CDR1 LNHNV and CDR2 YYDKDF come from the germline V gene (reference sequence). CDR3 DNA: TGTGCCACCAGTGCAGGGACCTATGGCTACACCTTC. Translating gives CATSAGTYGYTF.